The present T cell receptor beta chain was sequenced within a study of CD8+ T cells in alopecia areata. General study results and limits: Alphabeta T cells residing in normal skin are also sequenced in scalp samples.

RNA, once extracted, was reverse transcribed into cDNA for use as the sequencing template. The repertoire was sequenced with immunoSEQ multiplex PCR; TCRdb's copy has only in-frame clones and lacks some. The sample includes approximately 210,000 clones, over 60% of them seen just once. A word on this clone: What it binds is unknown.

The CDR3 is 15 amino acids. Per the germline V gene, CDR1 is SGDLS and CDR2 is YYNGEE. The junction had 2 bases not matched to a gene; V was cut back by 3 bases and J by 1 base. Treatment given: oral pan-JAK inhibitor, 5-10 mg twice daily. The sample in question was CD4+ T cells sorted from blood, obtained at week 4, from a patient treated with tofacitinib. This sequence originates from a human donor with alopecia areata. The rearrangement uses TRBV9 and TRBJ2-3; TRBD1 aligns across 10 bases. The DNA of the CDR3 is TGTGCCAGCAGCGCAGGACAGGGGGGCACAGATACGCAGTATTTT. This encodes CASSAGQGGTDTQYF.